These 23 T cell receptor beta chains came from one sample sequenced in a study of spatial heterogeneity in lung cancer. Notes on the study in general: Counts that tracked tumor mutation counts were those of expanded intratumoral alpha and beta TCRs.

Time point described: sample taken at primary tumor resection. The antigens of these receptors remain unknown. TCRdb independently ran MiXCR on the 5' RACE reads; one entry per CDR3 protein. The sample carries 3,500 to 4,000 distinct CDR3 sequences, approximately 7% recorded once. The sample in question was lung tumor tissue, obtained at surgery. These receptors came from a male donor with early-stage non-small cell lung cancer.

This clonotype was detected only a few times. This beta chain is a stray sequence in a library constructed for alpha chains; its clone size is not meaningful. The chain carries TRBV21-1 and TRBJ2-5; the table's D gene call, TRBD2, was not cross checked with the DNA. TRBV21-1 is labeled a pseudogene. This CDR3 spans 15 amino acids. CDR3: CASSATRGVQETQYF. CDR3 DNA sequence: TGTGCCAGCAGCGCGACTAGAGGGGTTCAAGAGACCCAGTACTTC.

Comment on this clonotype: A library made for alpha chains picked up this beta chain off target, so its size means little. This chain uses TRBV12-3 or TRBV12-4 with TRBJ2-2; D is ambiguous. The CDR3 length is 15 residues. The ends were cut back, 1 base at V and 0 bases at J, with 6 bases in the middle. The CDR3 DNA reads as TGTGCCAGCAGTTTAGAGGTCCCGAACACCGGGGAGCTGTTTTTT. Protein product: CASSLEVPNTGELFF.

In its sample, this clonotype ranks as medium-sized. Little can be read into the size of this beta chain, an off-target read in a library designed for alpha chains. This chain joins TRBV7-9 and TRBJ1-6, with D possibly matching TRBD1 (6 bases). Germline V gene data show CDR1 as SEHNR and CDR2 as FQNEAQ (reference sequence). The V end was cut by 4 bases, the J end by 6 bases, with 10 bases between. This CDR3 has 14 residues. The CDR3 here is CASSYGQTNSPLHF. DNA for the CDR3: TGTGCCAGCAGCTATGGACAGACTAATTCACCCCTCCACTTT.

Of note for this clonotype: Since the library was made to target alpha chains, this beta chain is a stray read and its abundance is not meaningful. This chain joins TRBV5-1 and TRBJ2-1; 7 nucleotides line up with TRBD1. The CDR3 length is 14 residues. The junction had 5 bases not matched to a gene; V was cut back by 4 bases and J by 4 bases. The germline V gene encodes CDR1 SGHRS and CDR2 YFSETQ. The CDR3 spells CASSPGTEYNEQFF. The CDR3 DNA sequence: TGCGCCAGCAGCCCAGGGACAGAATACAATGAGCAGTTCTTC. The complete variable domain, with remaining parts taken from reference TRBV5-1 and TRBJ2-1, reads KAGVTQTPRYLIKTRGQQVTLSCSPISGHRSVSWYQQTPGQGLQFLFEYFSETQRNKGNFPGRFSGRQFSNSRSEMNVSTLELGDSALYLCASSPGTEYNEQFFGPGTRLTVL.

In its sample, this clonotype is medium-sized (0.01 to 0.1%). Because the library targeted alpha chains, this beta chain is an off-target read whose size means little. The chain recombines TRBV18 with TRBJ2-3; D might be TRBD1 (6 bases). Deletions cut 3 bases from V and 4 bases from J, with 14 bases between. There are 15 residues in the CDR3. The V gene's germline CDR1 is KGHSH and CDR2 LQKENI. DNA for the CDR3: TGTGCCAGCTCACCGGTTGGGGGCCCCGCAGATACGCAGTATTTT. Protein sequence: CASSPVGGPADTQYF.

By frequency in the sample, this clonotype is medium-sized. In a library made to pick up alpha chains, this beta chain is a stray read with a size that means little. The V and J genes are TRBV5-1 and TRBJ2-2; TRBD1 matches 7 bases. Germline values: CDR1 SGHRS, CDR2 YFSETQ. The CDR3 length is 15 residues. Trimming at V came to 5 bases and at J to 3 bases, leaving 7 bases not matched to a gene. The CDR3 sequence is CASRLTGLDTGELFF. In nucleotides, the CDR3 is TGCGCCAGCAGGTTGACAGGGTTGGACACCGGGGAGCTGTTTTTT.

In this sample, this clonotype is medium-sized. The library was prepared for alpha chains; this beta chain is a stray read, so its frequency means little. The rearrangement joins TRBV30 to TRBJ2-5; 10 bases agree with TRBD1. The V segment lost 3 bases and the J segment 0 bases; nucleotides outside the gene matches: 7. The CDR3 consists of 16 residues. Looked up from germline, CDR1 is GTSNPN and CDR2 is SVGIG (reference sequence). CDR3 nucleotide sequence: TGTGCCTGGAGCGGGACGGACAGGGGGAACCAAGAGACCCAGTACTTC. As protein: CAWSGTDRGNQETQYF.

This clonotype ranks as medium-sized. Because the library targeted alpha chains, this beta chain is an off-target read whose size means little. The chain recombines TRBV11-2 with TRBJ2-5, with 7 bases matching TRBD2. The CDR3 is made up of 13 amino acids. Per germline, CDR1 SGHAT and CDR2 FQNNGV. Losses at the gene ends were 5 bases for V and 3 bases for J; bases not matched to a gene: 3. The CDR3, as DNA: TGTGCCAGCAGCCCCGGACTAGAAGAGACCCAGTACTTC. It encodes CASSPGLEETQYF.

This clonotype is categorized as medium-sized. This beta chain is off target for a library built for alpha chains, so its abundance means little. The gene calls are TRBV6-5 and TRBJ2-1; D is perhaps TRBD2 (6 bases). V was pared by 4 bases and J by 10 bases, with 14 bases between. This CDR3 has 13 amino acids. Germline lookup yields CDR1 MNHEY and CDR2 SVGAGI. CDR3 sequence reads: CASSSRIAVEQFF. The DNA for the CDR3 is TGTGCCAGCAGTTCCCGAATAGCGGTCGAGCAGTTCTTC.

This clonotype has ten or more counts. The library was prepared for alpha chains; this beta chain is a stray read, so its frequency means little. The chain is built from TRBV6-2 or TRBV6-3 and TRBJ2-3; 13 bases agree with TRBD2. Trimming cost V 7 bases and J 4 bases; bases outside gene matches: 8. Germline V gene lookup returns CDR1 MNHEY and CDR2 SVGEGT. There are 16 residues in the CDR3. CDR3 nucleotide sequence: TGTGCCAGCAAGAACACCGGGACTAGCGGGGCAGATACGCAGTATTTT. Its translation is CASKNTGTSGADTQYF.

Relative to its sample, this clonotype is medium-sized. Because this beta chain is a stray read in a library intended to capture alpha chains, its abundance should not be given much weight. CDR3 nucleotide sequence: TGTGCCAGCAGCCAGACCACTAATCATAAGCAGTATTTT. It codes for CASSQTTNHKQYF. The genes are TRBV7-2 and TRBJ2-3; D is uncertain. The V gene's germline CDR1 is SGHTA and CDR2 FQGNSA. The CDR3 extends over 13 amino acids. The ends were cut back, 5 bases at V and 11 bases at J, with 17 bases in the middle. Based on the CDR3 plus reference TRBV7-2 and TRBJ2-3, the full variable domain is GAGVSQSPSNKVTEKGKDVELRCDPISGHTALYWYRQSLGQGLEFLIYFQGNSAPDKSGLPSDRFSAERTGGSVSTLTIQRTQQEDSAVYLCASSQTTNHKQYFGPGTRLTVL.

Sample share makes this clonotype medium-sized. This beta chain lies outside the target of a library built for alpha chains; its clone size means little. The chain recombines TRBV6-1 with TRBJ2-3; tentatively, D is TRBD2 (6 bases). The germline V gene has CDR1 MNHNS and CDR2 SASEGT. The CDR3 runs 14 residues. With 11 bases removed from V and 3 bases from J, the gap between germline ends came to 18 bases. For the CDR3, the DNA is TGTGCCGCGTCCCGGGACTTAAGGACAGATACGCAGTATTTT. This translates into CAASRDLRTDTQYF.

This clonotype is categorized as medium-sized. This beta chain was picked up by a library intended for alpha chains and is off target, so its count carries little meaning. The V gene is TRBV6-2 or TRBV6-3, the J gene TRBJ2-7; D is unclear. The germline V gene encodes CDR1 MNHEY and CDR2 SVGEGT. CDR3 size: 11 residues. Trimming took off 7 bases at V and 5 bases at J, with 9 bases between the two ends. As DNA, the CDR3 is TGTGCCAGCACTAACCGGGACGAGCAGTACTTC. Its translation is CASTNRDEQYF.

This clonotype was observed many times. Within a library made for alpha chains, this beta chain is off target, and its count is uninformative. The rearrangement joins TRBV5-1 to TRBJ2-1; 8 positions match TRBD2. Germline values: CDR1 SGHRS, CDR2 YFSETQ. With 0 bases clipped from V and 6 bases from J, the junction kept 11 bases outside the gene matches. The length of the CDR3 is 17 residues. The CDR3 region has the DNA TGCGCCAGCAGCTTGGAAGGAGGGACTAGACTCCGCAATGAGCAGTTCTTC. This gives the protein CASSLEGGTRLRNEQFF.

This clonotype has more than one count but fewer than ten. Little can be read into the size of this beta chain, an off-target read in a library designed for alpha chains. The chain joins TRBV7-7 to TRBJ2-5; D is perhaps TRBD2 (6 bases). V was trimmed by 5 bases and J by 0 bases, leaving 16 bases between them. This CDR3 is built from 16 residues. Germline CDR1 and CDR2: SSHAT and FNYEAQ (reference sequence). The CDR3 sequence is CASSAAGPPYQETQYF. CDR3 DNA sequence: TGTGCCAGCAGCGCGGCGGGGCCACCGTACCAAGAGACCCAGTACTTC.

The table lists this clonotype with many counts. This beta chain turned up in a library designed for alpha chains; as an off-target read, its abundance says little. The chain is built from TRBV18 and TRBJ2-7, with D hard to call. The CDR3 covers 18 residues. CDR1 KGHSH and CDR2 LQKENI come from the germline V gene. V lost 3 bases to trimming and J lost 5 bases, with 26 bases between them. In DNA, the CDR3 is TGTGCCAGCTCACCGCAGCCGCTGGACGCAAAATCTCTAGACGAGCAGTACTTC. Translated, it gives CASSPQPLDAKSLDEQYF. The entire variable domain, with the rest obtained from reference TRBV18 and TRBJ2-7, is as follows: NAGVMQNPRHLVRRRGQEARLRCSPMKGHSHVYWYRQLPEEGLKFMVYLQKENIIDESGMPKERFSAEFPKEGPSILRIQQVVRGDSAAYFCASSPQPLDAKSLDEQYFGPGTRLTVT.

This clonotype was counted many times. This beta chain is an off-target read within a library intended for alpha chains, so its frequency means little. V usage is TRBV27 and J usage is TRBJ2-1; the D gene is possibly TRBD1 (6 bases). The CDR3 length is 14 residues. Germline values: CDR1 MNHEY, CDR2 SMNVEV (reference sequence). Trimming cost V 6 bases and J 7 bases, with 16 bases left between them. The CDR3 DNA is TGTGCCAGCAGACCAAGACAGGATGGGAATGAGCAGTTCTTC. Translated, it gives CASRPRQDGNEQFF.

This clonotype was counted at least ten times. This beta chain came through as a stray read in a library set up for alpha chains, and its size says little. V usage is TRBV20-1 and J usage is TRBJ1-2; 7 bases are shared with TRBD1. After removal of 5 bases from V and 4 bases from J, the junction contained 28 bases not matched to a gene. Germline V CDR1 and CDR2: DFQATT, SNEGSKA (reference sequence). This CDR3 has 20 amino acids. The chain's CDR3 is CSAAPGDRGQGVRVSYGYTF. In DNA form, the CDR3 reads TGCAGTGCTGCACCCGGGGACCGGGGGCAGGGGGTCCGGGTGAGCTATGGCTACACCTTC.

By sample share, this clonotype is medium-sized. Since it is a stray read in a library aimed at alpha chains, this beta chain has a size that is not meaningful. The V and J genes are TRBV19 and TRBJ1-2; TRBD1 matches at 9 bases. This CDR3 contains 16 residues. Trimming took 5 bases from V and 1 from J; bases not matched to a gene: 8. CDR1 and CDR2 from the germline V gene are LNHDA and SQIVND (reference sequence). CDR3 residues: CASSATGTGLNYGYTF. The DNA for the CDR3 is TGTGCCAGTAGTGCGACCGGGACAGGGCTTAACTATGGCTACACCTTC.

This clonotype was picked up many times. Found in a library prepared for alpha chains, this beta chain is an off-target read, and its abundance has little meaning. The V and J genes are TRBV3-1 and TRBJ2-7, with 11 bases aligning to TRBD2. The CDR3 has 16 amino acids. Trimming at V came to 3 bases and at J to 1 base, leaving 5 bases not matched to a gene. Germline lookup yields CDR1 LGHDT and CDR2 YNNKEL (reference sequence). The CDR3 sequence: CASSQVLAGDSYEQYF. The CDR3 nucleotides are TGTGCCAGCAGCCAGGTACTAGCGGGGGATTCCTACGAGCAGTACTTC.

With respect to this clonotype: With the library built for alpha chains, this beta chain is off target and its frequency is not meaningful. CDR3 sequence: CSAQQGAVGNTIYF. CDR3 DNA sequence: TGCAGTGCCCAACAGGGCGCAGTTGGAAACACCATATATTTT. This sequence joins TRBV20-1 and TRBJ1-3; possibly TRBD1 for D (6 bases). The CDR3 contains 14 residues. The V and J ends lost 6 bases and 3 bases respectively, with 15 bases between them. Per the germline V gene, CDR1 is DFQATT and CDR2 is SNEGSKA (reference sequence).

The sample holds many counts of this clonotype. Within a library made for alpha chains, this beta chain is off target, and its count is uninformative. The V call is TRBV3-1, the J call TRBJ2-5; TRBD1 or TRBD2 may be the D gene (5 bases each). The CDR3 length is 15 residues. V was cut by 0 bases and J by 5 bases, with 13 bases left in between. The germline CDR1 and CDR2 sequences are LGHDT and YNNKEL (reference sequence). The CDR3 protein is CASSQDLRWGETQYF. Written as DNA, the CDR3 is TGTGCCAGCAGCCAAGATCTGAGGTGGGGGGAGACCCAGTACTTC.

This clonotype was recorded at least ten times. Since the library was made to target alpha chains, this beta chain is a stray read and its abundance is not meaningful. V is TRBV4-1 and J is TRBJ1-1; D unresolved. Between the trimmed V and J ends, which lost 4 bases and 0 bases, there was a span of 12 bases. There are 15 residues in the CDR3. Germline values: CDR1 MGHRA, CDR2 YSYEKL. In DNA, the CDR3 is TGCGCCAGCAGCCCGGAGAAAGAGATGAACACTGAAGCTTTCTTT. Translated, it gives CASSPEKEMNTEAFF.